Listed below are T cell receptor beta chains from one sample, sequenced in a study of siplizumab effects on memory and regulatory T cells. Generated by immunoSEQ multiplex PCR, the TCRdb table keeps only in-frame clones and is missing some. This sample has 70,000 or so clones, with approximately 89% found just once. The specimen was Tregs sorted from blood. Receptors originate from a human donor in good health. Both conserved end residues are part of each CDR3. The D gene is left open where the match is weak. Clone size is given for some rows only: seen once, a few or many times, or a class if the clone is expanded.

>once|TRBJ2-5|TRBD2|TRBV7-2
TGTGCCAGCAGCTCAGCGGGAGTAGGGTTTGCCCAGTACTTC
CASSSAGVGFAQYF
>-|TRBJ2-7|-|TRBV6-6
TGTGCCAGCAGGCCAGGTGGGGGCCTTAGTGGGGAGCAGTACTTC
CASRPGGGLSGEQYF
>-|TRBJ2-1|TRBD2|TRBV5-1
TGCGCCAGCAGCTTTCTGGCGGGAGGTTCCTACAATGAGCAGTTCTTC
CASSFLAGGSYNEQFF
>-|TRBJ2-7|-|TRBV18
TGTGCCAGCTCACCACAGGACAGCGGGCACGAGCAGTACTTC
CASSPQDSGHEQYF
>once|TRBJ2-7|TRBD1|TRBV5-4
TGTGCCAGCAGCCACCGGGACAGAGTCTACGAGCAGTACTTC
CASSHRDRVYEQYF
>-|TRBJ2-4|-|TRBV9
TGTGCCAGCAACGAGGGTGCGGTAGCCAAAAACATTCAGTACTTC
CASNEGAVAKNIQYF
>-|TRBJ1-5|TRBD1|TRBV4-2
TGTGCCAGCAGCCAAACATCACAGGGGCTGGGACCCAATCAGCCCCAGCATTTT
CASSQTSQGLGPNQPQHF
>-|TRBJ2-7|TRBD2|TRBV7-3
TGTGCCAGCAGCTTAGCCGGACTAGCTATCGACGAGCAGTACTTC
CASSLAGLAIDEQYF
>-|TRBJ2-7|TRBD1|TRBV19
TGTGCCAGTAGCAGGTTGGGACAGGGGACGGCCGAGCAGTACTTC
CASSRLGQGTAEQYF
>-|TRBJ2-7|-|TRBV28
TGTGCCAGCAGTTCGACAGGATTTAGCTCCTACGAGCAGTACTTC
CASSSTGFSSYEQYF
>-|TRBJ2-7|-|TRBV6-1
TGTGCCAGCGGACAGTTCTCCTCCGAGCAGTACTTC
CASGQFSSEQYF
>few|TRBJ1-2|TRBD1|TRBV7-2
TGTGCCAGCAGCTTAGACCCTCGGACAGGGGAAGGCTACACCTTC
CASSLDPRTGEGYTF
>-|TRBJ2-3|-|TRBV7-8
TGTGCCAGCAGCCCGACTGGGAATACGCAGTATTTT
CASSPTGNTQYF
>-|TRBJ1-1|-|TRBV5-8
TGTGCCAGCAGCTTAGGGGGACCCACTGAAGCTTTCTTT
CASSLGGPTEAFF
>-|TRBJ1-2|-|TRBV11-2
TGTGCCAGCAGCTTAAGAAACAGCCACTATGGCTACACCTTC
CASSLRNSHYGYTF
>-|TRBJ2-5|TRBD2|TRBV11-3
TGTGCCAGCAGCTCCAGGACTAGCGGAAGGGAGACCCAGTACTTC
CASSSRTSGRETQYF
>few|TRBJ2-3|-|TRBV6-6
TGTGCCAGCAGCCACACAGATACGCAGTATTTT
CASSHTDTQYF